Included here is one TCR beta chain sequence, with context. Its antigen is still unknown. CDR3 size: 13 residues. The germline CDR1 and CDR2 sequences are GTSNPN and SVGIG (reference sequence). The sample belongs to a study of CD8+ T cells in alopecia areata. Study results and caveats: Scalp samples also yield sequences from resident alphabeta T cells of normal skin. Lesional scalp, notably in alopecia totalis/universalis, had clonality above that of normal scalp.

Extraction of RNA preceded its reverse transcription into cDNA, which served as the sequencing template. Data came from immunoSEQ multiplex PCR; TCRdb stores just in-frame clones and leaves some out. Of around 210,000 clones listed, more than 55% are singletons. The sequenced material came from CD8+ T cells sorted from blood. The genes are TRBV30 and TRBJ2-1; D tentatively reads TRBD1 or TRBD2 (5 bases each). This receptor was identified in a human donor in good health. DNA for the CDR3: TGTGGCTTTGACAGCGGTTGGAACAATGAGCAGTTCTTC. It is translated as CGFDSGWNNEQFF.